Here is one T cell receptor (beta chain) with its context. Antigen unknown. Specified treatment: oral pan-JAK inhibitor, 5-10 mg twice daily. This sample was included in a study of CD8+ T cells in alopecia areata. Findings of the study overall: Among the top 100, expanded CD8+ clones, as well as scalp clonality, were significantly decreased by tofacitinib.

In germline, CDR1 is SGDLS, CDR2 YYNGEE. This CDR3 has 17 amino acids. The V gene end was trimmed by 4 bases and the J gene end by 5 bases; junction bases not matched to a gene: 16. Following extraction, RNA underwent reverse transcription to cDNA, which served as the sequencing template. Measured with immunoSEQ multiplex PCR; TCRdb has only the in-frame clones, and not every one. The sample yields a few hundred thousand clones, 35% to 40% seen once. The sequencing used CD4+ T cells sorted from blood, collected between weeks 30 and 35, from a patient treated with tofacitinib. This sequence was found in a human donor with alopecia areata. This sequence joins TRBV9 and TRBJ2-5; TRBD2 aligns across 8 bases. In nucleotides, the CDR3 is TGTGCCAGCAGCCCCGGACTAGCAGCCAATACGGGGGAGACCCAGTACTTC. This gives the protein CASSPGLAANTGETQYF. Looking up the rest from reference TRBV9 and TRBJ2-5 gives the full variable domain: DSGVTQTPKHLITATGQRVTLRCSPRSGDLSVYWYQQSLDQGLQFLIQYYNGEERAKGNILERFSAQQFPDLHSELNLSSLELGDSALYFCASSPGLAANTGETQYFGPGTRLLVL.